Presented here are 22 T cell receptor beta chains from one specimen sequenced in a study of T cell clones after liver transplantation. Produced via immunoSEQ multiplex PCR; TCRdb's table is partial and in-frame only. The sample has approximately 25,000 clones; roughly 69% are singletons. The sample here was CD4+ T cells from blood, taken before liver transplant. Receptors were obtained from a human donor who received a liver transplant.

V is TRBV28 and J is TRBJ1-4; D is perhaps TRBD1 (5 bases). The CDR3 is made up of 16 amino acids. V lost 10 bases, J lost 2 bases, and 20 bases lay in between. Germline lookup yields CDR1 MDHEN and CDR2 SYDVKM. CDR3 protein: CATPIGARGTNEKLFF. CDR3 nucleotides: TGTGCCACACCAATAGGGGCCCGGGGCACTAATGAAAAACTGTTTTTT.

CDR3 loop: CAISPRADTDTQYF. The CDR3 bases are TGTGCCATCAGTCCTAGAGCGGACACAGATACGCAGTATTTT. This chain joins TRBV10-3 and TRBJ2-3, with D perhaps TRBD2 (5 bases). Germline V gives CDR1 ENHRY, CDR2 SYGVKD. CDR3 length: 14 amino acids. Trimming removed 5 bases from V and 2 bases from J, with 11 bases in between.

The gene calls are TRBV6-6 and TRBJ1-1, with D hard to call. The V gene's germline CDR1 is MNHNY and CDR2 SVGAGI (reference sequence). This CDR3 has 13 amino acids. Trimming removed 6 bases at V and 6 bases at J, with 14 bases between. In DNA form, the CDR3 reads TGTGCCAGCAGCCAGTCGGGAACTCCTGAAGCTTTCTTT. Protein: CASSQSGTPEAFF.

This chain uses TRBV9 with TRBJ2-1; D is unclear. Germline loops: CDR1 SGDLS, CDR2 YYNGEE. This CDR3 contains 13 residues. V was clipped by 4 bases and J by 4 bases, with 9 bases between them. Here the CDR3 reads CASSSNYYNEQFF. The CDR3 DNA reads as TGTGCCAGCAGCTCCAACTATTACAATGAGCAGTTCTTC.

This chain links TRBV4-1 with TRBJ1-6; D is ambiguous. The CDR3 is 15 residues long. Trimming shortened V by 0 bases and J by 10 bases, and 13 bases separated the two germline ends. The V gene's germline CDR1 is MGHRA and CDR2 YSYEKL. The CDR3: CASSQDVPFGSPLHF. CDR3 coding DNA: TGCGCCAGCAGCCAAGATGTACCGTTCGGGTCACCCCTCCACTTT.

The chain joins TRBV5-5 to TRBJ2-5; D gene unclear. This CDR3 spans 11 amino acids. The V end lost 4 bases, the J end lost 5 bases, and 6 bases lay between the germline ends. Germline V gives CDR1 SGHKS, CDR2 YYEKEE (reference sequence). CDR3 sequence: CASSLTETQYF. In DNA form, the CDR3 reads TGTGCCAGCAGCCTGACGGAGACCCAGTACTTC.

The V and J genes are TRBV2 and TRBJ1-3; TRBD1 is a possible D gene (6 bases). The V end lost 0 bases, the J end lost 1 base, and 10 bases lay between the germline ends. The CDR3 has 16 amino acids. The germline CDR1 and CDR2 sequences are SNHLY and FYNNEI. The CDR3 region is CASSEADQGSGNTIYF. CDR3 sequence (DNA): TGTGCCAGCAGTGAAGCCGACCAGGGGTCTGGAAACACCATATATTTT.

This clone was observed a handful of times. The CDR3 reads CASSNRQAVGELFF. In DNA form, the CDR3 reads TGTGCCAGTAGTAACCGACAGGCGGTCGGGGAGCTGTTTTTT. The chain combines TRBV19 with TRBJ2-2; TRBD1 might be the D (6 bases). CDR3 length: 14 residues. Trimming shortened V by 4 bases and J by 7 bases, and 13 bases separated the two germline ends. Germline values: CDR1 LNHDA, CDR2 SQIVND (reference sequence).

CDR3: CASSSIFRDRVNQPQHF. CDR3 DNA sequence: TGTGCCAGCAGCAGCATTTTCCGGGACAGGGTCAATCAGCCCCAGCATTTT. The chain joins TRBV21-1 to TRBJ1-5; TRBD1 was called by the table and not checked on the DNA. TRBV21-1 is shown as a pseudogene. The CDR3 covers 17 residues.

In its sample, this clone was seen a few times. The chain carries TRBV2 and TRBJ1-2; D remains ambiguous. V lost 6 bases to trimming and J lost 0 bases, with 5 bases between them. The CDR3 consists of 12 residues. The germline V gene has CDR1 SNHLY and CDR2 FYNNEI. CDR3 sequence reads: CASRASNYGYTF. The CDR3 region has the DNA TGTGCCAGCAGGGCTTCTAACTATGGCTACACCTTC.

The rearrangement uses TRBV28 and TRBJ1-6, with D possibly matching TRBD1 (6 bases). Trimming removed 3 bases at V and 7 bases at J, with 16 bases between. The CDR3 totals 16 residues. The V gene's germline CDR1 is MDHEN and CDR2 SYDVKM. CDR3 sequence: CASSFPGFGQNSPLHF. CDR3 nucleotide sequence: TGTGCCAGCAGTTTTCCCGGATTCGGACAGAATTCACCCCTCCACTTT.

The chain uses TRBV29-1 and TRBJ2-5; D ambiguous. Trimming left V 1 base short and J 5 bases short, with 14 bases between. The CDR3 totals 14 residues. CDR1 SQVTM and CDR2 ANQGSEA come from the germline V gene. The CDR3: CSVEGTAVSETQYF. For the CDR3, the DNA is TGCAGCGTTGAAGGCACGGCGGTCTCGGAGACCCAGTACTTC.

The J gene is TRBJ2-3, the V gene TRBV11-2; D tentatively reads TRBD1 or TRBD2 (6 bases each). The germline V gene encodes CDR1 SGHAT and CDR2 FQNNGV. V lost 4 bases, J lost 2 bases, and 13 bases lay in between. The CDR3 is made up of 15 amino acids. CDR3 sequence: CASSSGAQFTDTQYF. CDR3 coding DNA: TGTGCCAGCAGCTCGGGGGCCCAGTTCACAGATACGCAGTATTTT.

The rearrangement joins TRBV15 to TRBJ2-3; D is ambiguous. Germline V gene lookup returns CDR1 LNHNV and CDR2 YYDKDF (reference sequence). V lost 0 bases to trimming and J lost 0 bases, with 10 bases between them. The CDR3 is made up of 16 amino acids. The CDR3 DNA reads as TGTGCCACCAGCAGAGATCGGGTTCTAAGCACAGATACGCAGTATTTT. It translates to CATSRDRVLSTDTQYF.

The genes are TRBV28 and TRBJ1-1; D unclear. V was clipped by 4 bases and J by 4 bases, with 7 bases between them. This CDR3 region has 12 residues. Germline V gene lookup returns CDR1 MDHEN and CDR2 SYDVKM. CDR3 residues: CASSSIGTEAFF. CDR3 DNA sequence: TGTGCCAGCAGTTCTATAGGCACTGAAGCTTTCTTT.

This sequence joins TRBV10-3 and TRBJ2-2; TRBD2 aligns across 8 bases. Looked up from germline, CDR1 is ENHRY and CDR2 is SYGVKD. The CDR3 runs 14 residues. V lost 8 bases to trimming and J lost 3 bases; unmatched junction nucleotides: 5. CDR3 residues: CAIAGAGDTGELFF. The CDR3 DNA follows: TGTGCCATCGCGGGAGCGGGGGACACCGGGGAGCTGTTTTTT.

This chain uses TRBV10-2 with TRBJ2-5; D possibly corresponds to TRBD1 (5 bases). Germline V gene data show CDR1 as WSHSY and CDR2 as SAAADI. V dropped 9 bases and J dropped 5 bases, with 16 bases sitting between them. The CDR3 spans 13 residues. CDR3 DNA sequence: TGCGCCAGTGGGGCAGGGCCGAGGGAGACCCAGTACTTC. Its translation: CASGAGPRETQYF.

J is TRBJ2-6 and V is TRBV29-1; D remains unclear. This CDR3 has 14 residues. Germline V lookup: CDR1 SQVTM, CDR2 ANQGSEA. Trimming left V 6 bases short and J 0 bases short, with 9 bases between. CDR3 protein: CSVTLTSGANVLTF. The CDR3 region has the DNA TGCAGCGTCACACTAACCTCTGGGGCCAACGTCCTGACTTTC.

The chain's CDR3 is CASSTRGQRNSGNTIYF. CDR3 DNA: TGTGCCAGTAGTACTAGAGGACAGCGAAACTCTGGAAACACCATATATTTT. V usage is TRBV19 and J usage is TRBJ1-3; tentatively, D is TRBD1 (6 bases). The CDR3 runs 17 residues. V was trimmed by 4 bases and J by 0 bases, leaving 16 bases between them. In germline, CDR1 is LNHDA, CDR2 SQIVND (reference sequence).

V is TRBV2 and J is TRBJ2-7, with 13 bases fitting TRBD2. Unmatched junction bases numbered 9, after V lost 8 bases and J lost 2 bases. The CDR3 covers 16 residues. Germline V lookup: CDR1 SNHLY, CDR2 FYNNEI. The CDR3 here is CASLLTGLAGTYEQYF. The CDR3 nucleotides read TGTGCCAGCCTCTTAACGGGACTAGCGGGAACCTACGAGCAGTACTTC.

This chain joins TRBV5-1 and TRBJ1-4, with D possibly being TRBD1 (6 bases). V shed 4 bases and J shed 7 bases, with 20 bases lying between them. The CDR3 length is 16 residues. Germline values: CDR1 SGHRS, CDR2 YFSETQ. CDR3 nucleotides: TGCGCCAGCAGCCCATTGGACACAGGGTTGCCTGAAAAACTGTTTTTT. Its translation: CASSPLDTGLPEKLFF.

This clone has just a few counts. J is TRBJ1-1 and V is TRBV2, with 9 bases that match TRBD1. V trimming: 7 bases; J trimming: 3 bases; junction bases outside the gene matches: 3. Germline V gene data show CDR1 as SNHLY and CDR2 as FYNNEI. The CDR3 runs to 13 residues. The CDR3 DNA follows: TGTGCCAGCAAAACAGGGGGCTACACTGAAGCTTTCTTT. Its translation: CASKTGGYTEAFF.